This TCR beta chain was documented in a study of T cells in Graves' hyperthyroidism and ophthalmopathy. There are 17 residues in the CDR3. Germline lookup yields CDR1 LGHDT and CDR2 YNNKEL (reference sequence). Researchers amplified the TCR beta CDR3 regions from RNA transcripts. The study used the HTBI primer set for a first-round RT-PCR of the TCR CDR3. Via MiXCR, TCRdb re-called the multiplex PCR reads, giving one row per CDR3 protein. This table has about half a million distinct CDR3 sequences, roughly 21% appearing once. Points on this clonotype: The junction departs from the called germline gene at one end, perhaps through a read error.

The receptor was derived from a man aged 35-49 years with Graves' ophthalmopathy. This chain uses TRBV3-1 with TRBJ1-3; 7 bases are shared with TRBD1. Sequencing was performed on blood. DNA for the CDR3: TGTGCCAGCAGCTACCTTTTAAAGGGGGCGCAAGGAAACACCGTATATTTT. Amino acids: CASSYLLKGAQGNTVYF.